These 30 T cell receptor beta chains were sequenced from one sample in a study of T-cell reconstitution after alpha-beta-depleted transplantation in children. This sample's TCRbeta library carried unique molecular identifier barcodes. A single record per CDR3 protein comes from TCRdb applying MiXCR to the PCR reads. This table has 500,000 to 750,000 distinct CDR3 sequences, 25% to 30% appearing once. The sample here was PBMCs, taken before TCRalphabeta/CD19-depleted stem cell transplant. These receptors came from a boy in the first two years of life with Wiskott-Aldrich syndrome, due to receive a stem cell transplant.

This clonotype was recorded only once. A much larger clone lies a single base off, so this may be a read error. V usage is TRBV20-1 and J usage is TRBJ2-3; D may be TRBD1 (5 bases). The CDR3 has 13 amino acids. Looked up from germline, CDR1 is DFQATT and CDR2 is SNEGSKA (reference sequence). This CDR3 reads CTARDQGADTQYF. CDR3 nucleotide sequence: TGCACTGCTAGAGATCAGGGTGCAGATACGCAGTATTTT.

The chain combines TRBV5-1 with TRBJ1-3; no firm D call. V was pared by 0 bases and J by 2 bases, with 9 bases between. The CDR3 spans 15 residues. CDR1 SGHRS and CDR2 YFSETQ come from the germline V gene. The CDR3, as DNA: TGCGCCAGCAGCTTGGCCGCAGGACCTGGAAACACCATATATTTT. It encodes CASSLAAGPGNTIYF.

This clonotype was detected many times. V is TRBV24-1 and J is TRBJ2-5; D remains ambiguous. The CDR3 covers 11 residues. V was clipped by 3 bases and J by 5 bases, with 3 bases between them. In germline, CDR1 is KGHDR, CDR2 SFDVKD. The CDR3 DNA sequence: TGTGCCACCAGTGATAGGGAGACCCAGTACTTC. Protein: CATSDRETQYF.

V and J are TRBV5-1 and TRBJ2-1; D call uncertain. The V end lost 4 bases, the J end lost 7 bases, and 18 bases lay between the germline ends. The germline V gene has CDR1 SGHRS and CDR2 YFSETQ. This CDR3 spans 15 amino acids. The CDR3 reads CASSRSLPGTNEQFF. In DNA form, the CDR3 reads TGCGCCAGCAGCCGGAGTTTACCGGGCACGAATGAGCAGTTCTTC.

This clonotype showed up just once. The chain combines TRBV7-3 with TRBJ1-5; tentatively, D is TRBD1 (5 bases). The CDR3 has 14 residues. The V and J ends lost 5 bases and 6 bases respectively, with 14 bases between them. Germline V gene sequence: CDR1 SGHTA, CDR2 FQGTGA. CDR3 region: CASSPGRGIQPQHF. The CDR3 bases are TGTGCCAGCAGCCCAGGGAGGGGAATTCAGCCCCAGCATTTT. Full variable domain (missing parts from reference TRBV7-3 and TRBJ1-5): GAGVSQTPSNKVTEKGKYVELRCDPISGHTALYWYRQSLGQGPEFLIYFQGTGAADDSGLPNDRFFAVRPEGSVSTLKIQRTERGDSAVYLCASSPGRGIQPQHFGDGTRLSIL.

This clonotype is a singleton in its sample. The chain employs TRBV6-8 and TRBJ2-7; D gene unclear. Between the trimmed V and J ends, which lost 6 bases and 5 bases, there was a span of 5 bases. CDR3 length equals 10 residues. In germline, CDR1 is MNHGY, CDR2 SAAAGT. CDR3 in DNA: TGTGCCAGCAGGCACCACGAGCAGTACTTC. Protein sequence: CASRHHEQYF.

This clonotype came up a few times. The chain is built from TRBV20-1 and TRBJ2-1; D ambiguous. The germline CDR1 and CDR2 sequences are DFQATT and SNEGSKA (reference sequence). The V end was cut by 1 base, the J end by 6 bases, with 10 bases between. This CDR3 is built from 13 residues. The DNA of the CDR3 is TGCAGTGCTAGAGCTACCAAAACCAATGAGCAGTTCTTC. Its protein product is CSARATKTNEQFF.

This clonotype was seen only a few times. The genes are TRBV12-3 or TRBV12-4 and TRBJ2-2; 8 bases match TRBD2. The CDR3 totals 15 residues. J gave up 7 bases and V 8 bases, and 12 bases lay outside the gene matches. In nucleotides, the CDR3 is TGTGCCAGCGGAGCTCGGCGGGAGGCTGGCGGGGAGCTGTTTTTT. Protein sequence: CASGARREAGGELFF.

This clonotype was detected a few times. This sequence joins TRBV27 and TRBJ2-5; maybe TRBD2 (6 bases). V lost 3 bases and J lost 5, with 10 bases in between. The V gene's germline CDR1 is MNHEY and CDR2 SMNVEV (reference sequence). CDR3 size: 13 residues. Here the CDR3 reads CASSFAGRETQYF. The CDR3 bases are TGTGCCAGCAGTTTCGCAGGGAGGGAGACCCAGTACTTC.

This clonotype has more than one count but fewer than ten. V gene TRBV20-1 combines with J gene TRBJ1-1; D gene unclear. CDR3 length: 12 residues. The ends were cut back, 3 bases at V and 3 bases at J, with 8 bases in the middle. Germline V gene data show CDR1 as DFQATT and CDR2 as SNEGSKA (reference sequence). CDR3 nucleotide sequence: TGCAGTGCTAGGGGGAGTTACACTGAAGCTTTCTTT. As protein: CSARGSYTEAFF.

This clonotype was counted a few times. V is TRBV9 and J is TRBJ2-5, with 7 nucleotides matching TRBD1. The CDR3 totals 15 residues. Germline loops: CDR1 SGDLS, CDR2 YYNGEE. V shed 4 bases and J 4 bases; nucleotides not matched to a gene: 10. CDR3 in amino acids: CASSPRGQPGETQYF. The DNA for the CDR3 is TGTGCCAGCAGCCCGAGGGGACAGCCTGGAGAGACCCAGTACTTC.

V gene TRBV28 combines with J gene TRBJ2-3; D not resolved. This CDR3 region has 15 residues. Trimming left V 5 bases short and J 1 base short, with 13 bases between. The germline gives CDR1 MDHEN, CDR2 SYDVKM. Written as DNA, the CDR3 is TGTGCCAGCAGTCTGAGAAGAGGCCGCACAGATACGCAGTATTTT. The encoded protein is CASSLRRGRTDTQYF.

This chain connects TRBV10-2 to TRBJ2-7; no firm D call. Germline-derived CDR1 and CDR2 are WSHSY and SAAADI. V gave up 3 bases and J gave up 2 bases, with 17 bases separating them. This CDR3 is 16 amino acids long. For the CDR3, the DNA is TGCGCCAGCAGTGATTGGGCCTGGGGTTCCGCCTACGAGCAGTACTTC. Protein sequence: CASSDWAWGSAYEQYF.

The rearrangement joins TRBV18 to TRBJ1-2; D not certain. The germline V gene has CDR1 KGHSH and CDR2 LQKENI. The CDR3 has 15 residues. With 2 bases removed from V and 1 base from J, the gap between germline ends came to 11 bases. CDR3 region: CASSPKRVVNYGYTF. The CDR3 bases are TGTGCCAGCTCACCAAAAAGAGTAGTTAACTATGGCTACACCTTC.

A few counts support this clonotype. The chain uses TRBV5-1 and TRBJ2-1, with D perhaps assigned TRBD1 or TRBD2 (5 bases each). V was cut by 7 bases and J by 0 bases, with 14 bases left in between. The CDR3 contains 15 residues. Germline CDR1 SGHRS, CDR2 YFSETQ. The CDR3 nucleotides read TGCGCCAGCGGTCCTGGGACGGTCTCCTACAATGAGCAGTTCTTC. Protein: CASGPGTVSYNEQFF.

This chain's CDR3 is CAISESRLGLAGSYEQYF. The CDR3 bases are TGTGCCATCAGTGAGTCTCGACTTGGGTTAGCGGGGTCCTACGAGCAGTACTTC. This rearrangement joins TRBV10-3 to TRBJ2-7, with TRBD2 identical over 8 bases. This CDR3 is 18 amino acids long. The germline V gene encodes CDR1 ENHRY and CDR2 SYGVKD. The V and J ends lost 0 bases and 1 base, in that order; junction bases with no gene match: 11.

This clonotype was seen only a few times. V and J are TRBV5-1 and TRBJ2-7; 11 bases are a match to TRBD2. Looked up from germline, CDR1 is SGHRS and CDR2 is YFSETQ. The J segment lost 5 bases and the V segment lost 0 bases, leaving 7 bases of the junction unmatched. This CDR3 comprises 16 residues. CDR3 coding DNA: TGCGCCAGCAGCTTGGCTCTAGCGGGAGGTACCGACGAGCAGTACTTC. It codes for CASSLALAGGTDEQYF. The full variable domain, with the rest looked up from reference TRBV5-1 and TRBJ2-7, is KAGVTQTPRYLIKTRGQQVTLSCSPISGHRSVSWYQQTPGQGLQFLFEYFSETQRNKGNFPGRFSGRQFSNSRSEMNVSTLELGDSALYLCASSLALAGGTDEQYFGPGTRLTVT.

This clonotype was observed a few times. The chain is built from TRBV7-8 and TRBJ1-4; D is unresolved. Trimming took off 0 bases at V and 8 bases at J, with 10 bases between the two ends. This CDR3 contains 14 residues. The germline V gene encodes CDR1 SGHVS and CDR2 FQNEAQ. The CDR3 DNA follows: TGTGCCAGCAGCTTAGCGCGGATCGGGGAAAAACTGTTTTTT. Encoded protein: CASSLARIGEKLFF.

This clonotype was seen only a few times. The genes are TRBV3-1 and TRBJ2-1; D is unclear. Germline-derived CDR1 and CDR2 are LGHDT and YNNKEL (reference sequence). Trimming took off 1 base at V and 4 bases at J, with 8 bases between the two ends. This CDR3 region has 14 residues. The CDR3, as DNA: TGTGCCAGCAGCCAAGTTCTCAGGTACAATGAGCAGTTCTTC. This translates into CASSQVLRYNEQFF.

This clonotype has a handful of counts. The V gene is TRBV5-1, the J gene TRBJ2-5; D unresolved. This CDR3 is 15 amino acids long. CDR1 SGHRS and CDR2 YFSETQ come from the germline V gene. Trimming took off 4 bases at V and 1 base at J, with 14 bases between the two ends. The CDR3 region is CASSLGGVIQETQYF. Here the CDR3 DNA reads TGCGCCAGCAGCCTTGGTGGGGTAATCCAAGAGACCCAGTACTTC.

The rearrangement links TRBV5-1 to TRBJ2-4, with 7 bases that match TRBD2. CDR1 and CDR2 from the germline V gene are SGHRS and YFSETQ. Trimming at V came to 0 bases and at J to 0 bases, leaving 9 bases not matched to a gene. The CDR3 consists of 18 residues. The CDR3 loop is CASSLAASGLGAKNIQYF. CDR3 sequence (DNA): TGCGCCAGCAGCTTGGCGGCTAGCGGCCTAGGAGCCAAAAACATTCAGTACTTC.

The J gene is TRBJ1-4, the V gene TRBV6-4, with 7 bases lining up with TRBD1. CDR3 size: 15 residues. CDR1 is MRHNA and CDR2 is SNTAGT in the germline V gene. The J segment lost 6 bases and the V segment lost 5 bases, leaving 9 bases of the junction unmatched. The CDR3 sequence is CASSPPDRAYEKLFF. The CDR3 nucleotides read TGTGCCAGCAGTCCCCCTGACAGGGCATATGAAAAACTGTTTTTT.

As DNA, the CDR3 is TGCAGCGTTGAGGGACTGGCGAGCTCCTACAATGAGCAGTTCTTC. As protein: CSVEGLASSYNEQFF. The chain carries TRBV29-1 and TRBJ2-1, with D possibly matching TRBD2 (6 bases). Germline CDR1 is SQVTM and CDR2 is ANQGSEA. The CDR3 has 15 amino acids. The V gene lost 3 bases and the J gene lost 0 bases, with 12 bases spanning the gap.

The gene calls are TRBV6-4 and TRBJ1-2, with D unresolved. CDR1 is MRHNA, CDR2 SNTAGT, per germline. The CDR3 runs to 10 residues. Trimming stripped 8 bases from V and 4 bases from J, with 5 bases between. The CDR3 sequence: CASALYGYTF. In DNA, the CDR3 is TGTGCCAGCGCCCTCTATGGCTACACCTTC.

The rearrangement joins TRBV28 to TRBJ1-1; the D is unclear. V dropped 8 bases and J dropped 7 bases, with 17 bases sitting between them. The germline V gene has CDR1 MDHEN and CDR2 SYDVKM. The CDR3 is 13 residues long. The CDR3 reads CASLGSVLREAFF. CDR3 DNA: TGTGCCAGCCTCGGGAGTGTTCTCCGTGAAGCTTTCTTT. The full variable domain, in which reference TRBV28 and TRBJ1-1 provide the parts outside the CDR3, is DVKVTQSSRYLVKRTGEKVFLECVQDMDHENMFWYRQDPGLGLRLIYFSYDVKMKEKGDIPEGYSVSREKKERFSLILESASTNQTSMYLCASLGSVLREAFFGQGTRLTVV.

This sequence joins TRBV20-1 and TRBJ2-5; TRBD1 matches 9 bases. This CDR3 has 13 amino acids. The J segment lost 3 bases and the V segment lost 5 bases, leaving 4 bases of the junction unmatched. Germline V CDR1 and CDR2: DFQATT, SNEGSKA (reference sequence). The CDR3 DNA sequence: TGCAGTGCTCCAGGACAGGGGAAAGAGACCCAGTACTTC. Amino acids: CSAPGQGKETQYF.

This clonotype was counted a few times. The chain recombines TRBV6-5 with TRBJ1-3; unclear D gene. The CDR3 is 14 amino acids. V dropped 5 bases and J dropped 2 bases, with 10 bases sitting between them. CDR1 and CDR2 (germline): MNHEY, SVGAGI. The DNA of the CDR3 is TGTGCCAGCAGTCTTCTCGGGACTGGAAACACCATATATTTT. Translated: CASSLLGTGNTIYF.

This clonotype has a handful of counts. J is TRBJ2-1 and V is TRBV21-1; the listed D gene, TRBD2, was not tested against the DNA. TRBV21-1 is reported as a pseudogene. CDR3 length: 15 amino acids. The CDR3 reads CASTTSGRPHNEQFF. The CDR3 DNA follows: TGTGCCAGCACCACTAGCGGGAGGCCCCACAATGAGCAGTTCTTC.

This rearrangement joins TRBV6-2 or TRBV6-3 to TRBJ2-1; D tentatively fits TRBD1 or TRBD2 (5 bases each). This CDR3 has 14 residues. Germline values: CDR1 MNHEY, CDR2 SVGEGT. Trimming stripped 6 bases from V and 8 bases from J, with 17 bases between. In nucleotides, the CDR3 is TGTGCCAGCAGCCCCGGGACCTCTGGGGATGAGCAGTTCTTC. Its protein product is CASSPGTSGDEQFF.

The rearrangement links TRBV21-1 to TRBJ2-5; TRBD1, the table's D call, was not compared with the DNA. TRBV21-1 is a pseudogene locus. This CDR3 has 13 amino acids. In nucleotides, the CDR3 is TGTGCCAGCAGCAAAAAGGGGGGTGAGACCCAGTACTTC. Translation gives CASSKKGGETQYF.